The clone carrying this T cell receptor (beta chain) was observed a few times. Its antigen is currently unknown. This sample was taken from a study of response to subunit inactivated influenza vaccine. Regarding the study as a whole: Few new T cells, the authors suggested, are recruited by each seasonal influenza vaccination.

TCRdb ran MiXCR on the RT-PCR reads and lists one entry per CDR3 protein. The repertoire holds about 520,000 distinct CDR3 sequences, with 9.5% to 12% as singletons. The ends lost 4 bases at V and 4 bases at J; junction bases unmatched: 5. The CDR3 is made up of 15 amino acids. Per the germline V gene, CDR1 is LGHNA and CDR2 is YNFKEQ. This specimen was PBMCs from blood, taken about 40 days after vaccination. The TCR originated in a man between 45 and 60 years old who received an inactivated influenza vaccine. The chain combines TRBV4-2 with TRBJ2-3, with 10 bases fitting TRBD2. CDR3 DNA sequence: TGTGCCAGCAGCCCGGAGAGCGGGGGGGCAGATACGCAGTATTTT. It translates to CASSPESGGADTQYF.